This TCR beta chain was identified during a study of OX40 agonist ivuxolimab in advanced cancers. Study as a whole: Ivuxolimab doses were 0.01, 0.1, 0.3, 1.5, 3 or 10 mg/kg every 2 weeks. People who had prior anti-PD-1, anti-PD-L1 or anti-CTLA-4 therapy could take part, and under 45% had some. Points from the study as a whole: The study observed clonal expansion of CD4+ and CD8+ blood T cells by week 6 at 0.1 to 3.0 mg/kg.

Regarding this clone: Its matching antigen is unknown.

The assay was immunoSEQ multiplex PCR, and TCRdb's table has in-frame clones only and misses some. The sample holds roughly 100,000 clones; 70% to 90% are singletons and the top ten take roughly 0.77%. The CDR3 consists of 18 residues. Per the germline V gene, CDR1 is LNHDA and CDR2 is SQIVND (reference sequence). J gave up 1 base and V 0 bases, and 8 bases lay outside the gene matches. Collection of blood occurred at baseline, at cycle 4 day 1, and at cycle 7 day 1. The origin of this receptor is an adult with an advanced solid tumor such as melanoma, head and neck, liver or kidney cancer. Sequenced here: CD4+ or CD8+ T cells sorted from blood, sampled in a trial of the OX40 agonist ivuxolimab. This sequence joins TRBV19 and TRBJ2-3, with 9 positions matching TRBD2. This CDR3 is CASSIDNQRGARTDTQYF. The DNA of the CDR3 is TGTGCCAGTAGTATAGATAATCAGCGGGGGGCCCGCACAGATACGCAGTATTTT.